This is a list of T cell receptor beta chains from one sample in a study of T cells in Graves' hyperthyroidism and ophthalmopathy. MiXCR, applied by TCRdb to the multiplex PCR reads, yields one record per CDR3 protein. The sample yields roughly 110,000 distinct CDR3 sequences, roughly 15% seen once. Sequencing used blood. These receptors were obtained from a woman in her 50s with Graves' hyperthyroidism. CDR3s include the opening cysteine and the closing phenylalanine or tryptophan. D genes are given only for firm matches. Clone size is not always given. Where it is, it says once, few, many or a class for expanded clones.

CDR3 protein	CDR3 DNA	D gene	V gene	clone size	J gene
CASSWASGKNNEQFF	TGTGCCAGCAGTTGGGCTAGCGGGAAAAACAATGAGCAGTTCTTC	TRBD2	TRBV12-3/TRBV12-4	many	TRBJ2-1
CASIGQLHSPLHF	TGTGCCAGCATTGGCCAGCTTCATTCACCCCTCCACTTT	.	TRBV28	many	TRBJ1-6
CSVARSMNTEAFF	TGCAGCGTTGCCAGGTCAATGAACACTGAAGCTTTCTTT	.	TRBV29-1	many	TRBJ1-1
CSARVVNTDTQYF	TGCAGTGCTAGAGTCGTAAACACAGATACGCAGTATTTT	.	TRBV20-1	many	TRBJ2-3
CASSPSGTSYNEQFF	TGTGCCAGCAGCCCTTCCGGGACAAGTTACAATGAGCAGTTCTTC	.	TRBV11-2	many	TRBJ2-1
CASTLTAGVLSNEQFF	TGTGCCAGCACCCTTACGGCCGGGGTGCTCAGCAATGAGCAGTTCTTC	.	TRBV11-2	many	TRBJ2-1
CASSGQAFNSPLHF	TGTGCCAGCAGTGGACAGGCTTTCAATTCACCCCTCCACTTT	.	TRBV6-1	many	TRBJ1-6
CASAGTGGGWTEAFF	TGTGCCAGCGCTGGGACAGGCGGGGGGTGGACTGAAGCTTTCTTT	TRBD1	TRBV18	.	TRBJ1-1
CASSYRFPATQYF	TGTGCCAGCAGTTACCGGTTCCCGGCGACCCAGTACTTC	.	TRBV28	many	TRBJ2-5
CASSLAASGGQETQYF	TGCGCCAGCAGCTTGGCGGCTAGCGGGGGGCAAGAGACCCAGTACTTC	TRBD2	TRBV5-1	few	TRBJ2-5
CASSQGVTYEQYF	TGTGCCAGCAGTCAGGGGGTGACCTACGAGCAGTACTTC	TRBD1	TRBV28	many	TRBJ2-7
CSARESRTDNSPLHF	TGCAGTGCTAGAGAGAGCCGGACAGATAATTCACCCCTCCACTTT	.	TRBV20-1	.	TRBJ1-6
CSAGETPGDTEAFF	TGCAGTGCTGGGGAGACTCCGGGGGACACTGAAGCTTTCTTT	.	TRBV20-1	many	TRBJ1-1
CASSLGTGMVRTEAFF	TGTGCCAGCAGTCTTGGGACAGGGATGGTTAGGACTGAAGCTTTCTTT	TRBD1	TRBV28	many	TRBJ1-1
CSAAVENIQYF	TGCAGTGCGGCGGTCGAAAACATTCAGTACTTC	.	TRBV20-1	.	TRBJ2-4
CAGAGWSTDTQYF	TGTGCCGGAGCGGGATGGAGCACAGATACGCAGTATTTT	TRBD2	TRBV7-9	many	TRBJ2-3
CASSGNNFGETQYF	TGTGCCAGCAGCGGGAATAACTTTGGAGAGACCCAGTACTTC	.	TRBV11-1	many	TRBJ2-5
CASSFLGQGSPLHF	TGCGCCAGCAGCTTTCTGGGGCAGGGATCACCCCTCCACTTT	.	TRBV5-1	many	TRBJ1-6
CASSLRPSSYNEQFF	TGTGCCAGCAGTTTAAGGCCTAGCTCCTACAATGAGCAGTTCTTC	.	TRBV12-3/TRBV12-4	many	TRBJ2-1
CASSPRLRSYEQYF	TGTGCCAGCAGTCCCCGACTTCGCTCCTACGAGCAGTACTTC	.	TRBV27	many	TRBJ2-7
CASSLERDSYNEQFF	TGTGCCAGCAGCCTAGAGCGGGACTCATACAATGAGCAGTTCTTC	TRBD2	TRBV27	many	TRBJ2-1
CASSDGTGRYSNQPQHF	TGTGCCAGCAGCGACGGGACAGGGAGATATAGCAATCAGCCCCAGCATTTT	TRBD1	TRBV2	many	TRBJ1-5
CSGGVSNQPQHF	TGCAGTGGAGGGGTGAGCAATCAGCCCCAGCATTTT	.	TRBV20-1	many	TRBJ1-5
CASSVSGTGNEQYF	TGTGCCAGCAGCGTCTCCGGGACAGGGAACGAGCAGTACTTC	TRBD1	TRBV7-9	.	TRBJ2-7
CASSLSQGETQYF	TGTGCCAGCAGCTTAAGTCAAGGGGAGACCCAGTACTTC	.	TRBV7-6	many	TRBJ2-5
CASTVSGQETQYF	TGTGCCAGCACCGTTAGCGGGCAAGAGACCCAGTACTTC	TRBD2	TRBV11-1	.	TRBJ2-5
CASSPGPERGETQYF	TGTGCCAGCAGCCCCGGACCTGAGCGCGGTGAGACCCAGTACTTC	.	TRBV11-2	many	TRBJ2-5
CAISIPSGALPYGYTF	TGTGCCATCAGCATTCCCTCGGGGGCGCTCCCCTATGGCTACACCTTC	.	TRBV10-3	.	TRBJ1-2
CAISPSSPGREQFF	TGTGCCATCAGCCCATCTTCCCCGGGTAGGGAGCAGTTCTTC	.	TRBV10-3	many	TRBJ2-1
CASSLPASGAYEQYF	TGCGCCAGCAGCCTTCCGGCTAGCGGGGCCTACGAGCAGTACTTC	TRBD2	TRBV4-1	many	TRBJ2-7